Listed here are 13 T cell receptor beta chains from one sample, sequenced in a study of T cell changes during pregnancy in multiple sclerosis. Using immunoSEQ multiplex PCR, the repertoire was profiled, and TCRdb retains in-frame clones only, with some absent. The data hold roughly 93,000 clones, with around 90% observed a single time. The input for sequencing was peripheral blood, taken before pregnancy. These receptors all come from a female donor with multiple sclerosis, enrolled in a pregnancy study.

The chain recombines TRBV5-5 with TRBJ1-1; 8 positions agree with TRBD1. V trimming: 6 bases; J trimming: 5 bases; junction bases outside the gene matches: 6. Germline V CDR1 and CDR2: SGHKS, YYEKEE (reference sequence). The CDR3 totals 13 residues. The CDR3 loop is CASTVDRVTEAFF. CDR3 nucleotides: TGTGCCAGCACCGTGGACAGGGTGACTGAAGCTTTCTTT.

The CDR3 bases are TGCAGCGTCTCTCGGGCAGGGGGGCCTTACAATGAGCAGTTCTTC. Its protein is CSVSRAGGPYNEQFF. The chain couples TRBV29-1 to TRBJ2-1; tentative D call: TRBD1 (7 bases). The CDR3 has 15 residues. Trimming pared 6 bases from V and 4 bases from J, leaving 19 bases between. The germline V gene has CDR1 SQVTM and CDR2 ANQGSEA.

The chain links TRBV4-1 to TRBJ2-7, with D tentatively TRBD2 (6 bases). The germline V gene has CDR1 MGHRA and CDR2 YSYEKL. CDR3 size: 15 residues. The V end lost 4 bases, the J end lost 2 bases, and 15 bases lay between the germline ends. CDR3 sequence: CASSRGLAVAYEQYF. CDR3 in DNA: TGCGCCAGCAGCCGGGGGTTAGCGGTGGCCTACGAGCAGTACTTC.

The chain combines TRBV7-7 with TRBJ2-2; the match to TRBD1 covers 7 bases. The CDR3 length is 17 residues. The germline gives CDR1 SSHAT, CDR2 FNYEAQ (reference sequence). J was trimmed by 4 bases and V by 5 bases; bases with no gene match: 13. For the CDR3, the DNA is TGTGCCAGCAGCCCCAGCCTGACAGGGCTTGGCACCGGGGAGCTGTTTTTT. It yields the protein CASSPSLTGLGTGELFF.

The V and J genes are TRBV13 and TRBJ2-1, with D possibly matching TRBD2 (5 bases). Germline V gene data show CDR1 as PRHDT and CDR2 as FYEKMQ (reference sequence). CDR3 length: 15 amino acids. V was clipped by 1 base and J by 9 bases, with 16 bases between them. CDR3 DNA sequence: TGTGCCAGCAGCTTAGTCCGTTCCTCCCGGGGTGAGCAGTTCTTC. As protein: CASSLVRSSRGEQFF.

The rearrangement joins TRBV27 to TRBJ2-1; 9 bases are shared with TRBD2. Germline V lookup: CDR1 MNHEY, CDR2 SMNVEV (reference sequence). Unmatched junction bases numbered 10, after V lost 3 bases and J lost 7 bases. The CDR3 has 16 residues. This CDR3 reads CASSFNFGGGANEQFF. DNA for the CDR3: TGTGCCAGCAGTTTTAATTTCGGCGGGGGGGCGAATGAGCAGTTCTTC.

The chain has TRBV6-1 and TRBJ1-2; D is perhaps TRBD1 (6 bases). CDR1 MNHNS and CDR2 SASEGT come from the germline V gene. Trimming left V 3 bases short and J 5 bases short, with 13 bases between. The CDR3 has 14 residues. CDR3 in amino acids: CASSDYREGYGYTF. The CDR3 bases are TGTGCCAGCAGTGATTACAGGGAAGGTTATGGCTACACCTTC.

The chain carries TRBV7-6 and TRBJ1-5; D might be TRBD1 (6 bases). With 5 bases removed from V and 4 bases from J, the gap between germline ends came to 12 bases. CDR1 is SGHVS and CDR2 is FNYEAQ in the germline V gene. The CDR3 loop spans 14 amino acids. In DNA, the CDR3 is TGTGCCAGCAGCGTAACTCAGGGGAATCAGCCCCAGCATTTT. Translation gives CASSVTQGNQPQHF.

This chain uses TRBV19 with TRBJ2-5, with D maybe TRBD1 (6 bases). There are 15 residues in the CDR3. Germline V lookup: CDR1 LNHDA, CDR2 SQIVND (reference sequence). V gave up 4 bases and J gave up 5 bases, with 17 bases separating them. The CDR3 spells CASSRVPGGVETQYF. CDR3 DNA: TGTGCCAGTAGTAGGGTACCTGGGGGCGTTGAGACCCAGTACTTC.

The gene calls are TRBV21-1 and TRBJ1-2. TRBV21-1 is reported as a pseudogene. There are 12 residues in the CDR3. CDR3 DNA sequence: TGTGCCAGCAGCAAAGCGTTCGGTGGCTACACCTTC. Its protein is CASSKAFGGYTF.

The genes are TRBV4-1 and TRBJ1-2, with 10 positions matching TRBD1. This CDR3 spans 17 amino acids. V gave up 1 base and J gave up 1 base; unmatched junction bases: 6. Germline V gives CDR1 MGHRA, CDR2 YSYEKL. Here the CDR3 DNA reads TGCGCCAGCAGCCAAGTCCCCGGGACAGGGGTTAACTATGGCTACACCTTC. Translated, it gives CASSQVPGTGVNYGYTF.

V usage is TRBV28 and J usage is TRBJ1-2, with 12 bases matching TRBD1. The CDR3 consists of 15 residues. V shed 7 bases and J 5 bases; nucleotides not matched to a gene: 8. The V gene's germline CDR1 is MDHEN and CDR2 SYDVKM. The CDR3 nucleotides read TGTGCCAGCAACCCCTGGGGACAGGGGGCATATGGCTACACCTTC. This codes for CASNPWGQGAYGYTF.

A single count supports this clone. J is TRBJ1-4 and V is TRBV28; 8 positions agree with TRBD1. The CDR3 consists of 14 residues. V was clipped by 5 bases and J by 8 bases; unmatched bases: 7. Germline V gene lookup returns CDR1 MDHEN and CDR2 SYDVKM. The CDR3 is CASSLDRAREKLFF. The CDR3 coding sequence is TGTGCCAGCAGTCTGGACAGGGCAAGGGAAAAACTGTTTTTT.